The 27 T cell receptor beta chains below come from one sample, sequenced in a study of tissue T cells after allogeneic stem cell transplantation (dated by TCRdb to between 2022 and 2023). Preparation of the library involved the immunoSEQ multiplex PCR assay. The table was pulled from immuneACCESS by TCRdb, which kept in-frame rearrangements only. Such tables lose some clones; where checked, under half of the loss comes from unresolved V genes, and the rest has no known cause. This sample is represented by about 48,000 clones; nearly 75% of them were singletons. The biggest ten clones account for less than 0.85% of the sample. Source material: sorted cells pooled from one or two spleens. The source of these receptors is a pool of C57BL/6 mice in good health.

In the case of this clone: All gene names here are mouse names. Read coverage stops 1 residue before the CDR3 terminus; the germline J gene supplies the remainder. This rearrangement joins TRBV20 to TRBJ1-1; perhaps TRBD1 as D (6 bases). Germline V gene lookup returns CDR1 GFQATS and CDR2 STVNSAI. Trimming took 2 bases from V and 4 from J, leaving 11 bases between them. The CDR3 runs 13 residues. Partial CDR3 DNA: TGTGGTGCTAGGTCACAGGGAGGCACAGAAGTCTTC. This codes for CGARSQGGTEVF. The CDR3, in full, reads CGARSQGGTEVFF.

This clone was observed once. The genes and germline here are from mouse. The read halts 1 residue ahead of the CDR3 end, with the missing end drawn from the germline J gene. The rearrangement joins TRBV13-3 to TRBJ1-1; maybe TRBD1 (5 bases). Germline CDR1 is NNHDY and CDR2 is SYVADS. CDR3 size: 14 residues. V was cut by 4 bases and J by 4 bases, with 14 bases left in between. CDR3 protein: CASSLDPRGTEVFF. The DNA read from the CDR3 is TGTGCCAGCAGTCTGGACCCGAGGGGCACAGAAGTCTTC.

This clone was detected only a few times. Each gene name is a mouse one. Read data end 1 residue before the CDR3 end; the end is taken from the germline J gene. In the same sample, other DNA sequences code for this CDR3. This sequence joins TRBV13-1 and TRBJ2-7; D is possibly TRBD2 (6 bases). From germline, CDR1 is NSHNY and CDR2 SYGAGN. CDR3 length: 13 residues. V was clipped by 1 base and J by 4 bases, with 9 bases between them. CDR3 region: CASSDPGVYEQYF. Incomplete CDR3 DNA: TGTGCCAGCAGTGATCCTGGGGTTTATGAACAGTAC.

This clone was seen a few times. Genes here carry mouse names. The sequenced fragment ends 1 residue before the CDR3 boundary, so the rest is inferred from the germline J gene. This chain joins TRBV13-2 and TRBJ2-7, with D possibly matching TRBD2 (5 bases). The CDR3 spans 14 residues. Looked up from germline, CDR1 is NNHNN and CDR2 is SYGAGS (reference sequence). V was shortened by 0 bases and J by 0 bases, with 7 bases between the two germline ends. The covered CDR3 bases are TGTGCCAGCGGTGATGTGGGGAGCTCCTATGAACAGTAC. It specifies CASGDVGSSYEQY. The entire CDR3 reads CASGDVGSSYEQYF.

As concerns this clone: Here the gene names and germline are mouse. The DNA ends 1 residue before the CDR3 does, and the rest of the CDR3 is filled in from the germline J gene. The rearrangement joins TRBV20 to TRBJ2-1; D perhaps matches TRBD2 (5 bases). Germline CDR1 is GFQATS and CDR2 is STVNSAI. V lost 3 bases and J 3 bases, leaving 9 bases between the germline ends. The CDR3 consists of 13 residues. CDR3 bases read: TGTGGTGCTAGCCGACTGATCTATGCTGAGCAGTTC. This translates into CGASRLIYAEQF. The CDR3 reads in full as CGASRLIYAEQFF.

Turning to this clone: All gene names here are mouse names. The CDR3 is cut off 1 residue early in the read; its end comes from the germline J gene. The rearrangement uses TRBV3 and TRBJ1-3; D possibly corresponds to TRBD1 (6 bases). Germline lookup yields CDR1 SNHLY and CDR2 FYNGKV (reference sequence). V was trimmed by 5 bases and J by 0 bases, leaving 8 bases between them. CDR3 length equals 14 residues. CDR3 protein: CASSRDTSGNTLYF. Partial CDR3 DNA: TGTGCCAGCAGCCGGGACACTTCTGGAAATACGCTCTAT.

Details on this clone: All gene names here are mouse names. The part of the CDR3 DNA that was read is TGTGCCTGGAGACACAGCTCCTATGAACAGTAC. This translates into CAWRHSSYEQY. Given in full, the CDR3 is CAWRHSSYEQYF. The genes are TRBV31 and TRBJ2-7; no clear D gene. The read terminates 1 residue ahead of where the CDR3 ends, so the germline J gene completes it. This CDR3 comprises 12 residues. Germline V gene sequence: CDR1 GKSSPN, CDR2 SITVG. Between the trimmed V and J ends, which lost 3 bases and 0 bases, there was a span of 6 bases.

Note on this clone: The genes are named according to mouse. The CDR3 extends 1 residue past the end of the read, so its final part is completed from the germline J gene. The V and J genes are TRBV19 and TRBJ2-1; D call uncertain. This CDR3 comprises 13 residues. V lost 2 bases to trimming and J lost 5 bases, with 8 bases between them. The germline V gene has CDR1 FNHDT and CDR2 SITEND (reference sequence). This CDR3 is CASSMGGNAEQFF. The covered CDR3 bases are TGTGCCAGCAGTATGGGAGGAAATGCTGAGCAGTTC.

Worth noting for this clone: Gene names refer to mouse genes. Sequencing ends 1 residue short of the CDR3 end; the germline J gene provides the rest. V and J are TRBV19 and TRBJ1-1; 8 nucleotides align to TRBD1. Germline assignment: CDR1 FNHDT and CDR2 SITEND (reference sequence). V was pared by 3 bases and J by 8 bases, with 3 bases of the junction left unmatched. CDR3 size: 12 residues. The CDR3 spells CASSTAGGEVFF. The CDR3 DNA, read in part, is TGTGCCAGCAGTACGGCAGGGGGCGAAGTCTTC.

Remarks on this clone: Germline and genes: mouse. The read finishes 1 residue shy of the CDR3 end, and the germline J gene is used to complete it. The V and J genes are TRBV26 and TRBJ2-5; 7 bases line up with TRBD2. The CDR3 spans 13 residues. Trimming at V came to 6 bases and at J to 3 bases, leaving 3 bases not matched to a gene. CDR1 is KGHPV and CDR2 is FQNQEV in the germline V gene (reference sequence). The CDR3 loop is CASSPLGQDTQYF. The sequenced CDR3 bases are TGTGCCAGCAGCCCACTGGGGCAAGACACCCAGTAC.

Comment on this clone: The gene symbols are mouse symbols. The CDR3 is cut off 1 residue early in the read; its end comes from the germline J gene. The chain joins TRBV14 to TRBJ2-4; 12 nucleotides line up with TRBD2. V shed 5 bases, J shed 8 bases, and the junction held 6 bases outside the gene matches. The V gene's germline CDR1 is SGHDT and CDR2 FRDEAV. CDR3 length: 14 residues. Partial CDR3 DNA: TGTGCCAGCAGCCAGGACTGGGGGGGAGGCACCTTGTAC. Residues: CASSQDWGGGTLY. The entire CDR3 protein is CASSQDWGGGTLYF.

With regard to this clone: Mouse gene names and germline throughout. The read comes to an end 1 residue before the CDR3 does, leaving the germline J gene to fill in the end. The chain combines TRBV16 with TRBJ1-5; 7 bases line up with TRBD1. V shed 3 bases and J 2 bases; nucleotides not matched to a gene: 4. The CDR3 is 15 amino acids. Germline V gives CDR1 SGHSA, CDR2 FRNQAP. The CDR3 loop is CASSFTGTDNQAPLF. The CDR3 DNA, read in part, is TGTGCAAGCAGCTTCACCGGGACAGACAACCAGGCTCCGCTT.

Note on this clone: The germline and genes are mouse ones. From the germline J gene comes the end of the CDR3, since the read stops 1 residue before it. This chain links TRBV19 with TRBJ2-7, with 9 bases lining up with TRBD2. Per germline, CDR1 FNHDT and CDR2 SITEND (reference sequence). V was clipped by 4 bases and J by 6 bases; unmatched bases: 5. The CDR3 has 13 residues. Incomplete CDR3 DNA: TGTGCCAGCAGTCATAAGGGACTGGGTGAACAGTAC. As protein: CASSHKGLGEQY. The CDR3 in its entirety is CASSHKGLGEQYF.

This clone has just a few counts. Mouse names are used for the genes. The CDR3 end is not reached by the read, which stops 1 residue before it; the germline J gene fills it in. The rearrangement uses TRBV13-2 and TRBJ2-7, with D unclear. Trimming pared 0 bases from V and 6 bases from J, leaving 7 bases between. The CDR3 contains 12 residues. From germline, CDR1 is NNHNN and CDR2 SYGAGS (reference sequence). The CDR3 here is CASGDAWFEQYF. The covered CDR3 bases are TGTGCCAGCGGTGATGCCTGGTTTGAACAGTAC.

Concerning this clone itself: Mouse gene names apply. From the germline J gene comes the end of the CDR3, since the read stops 1 residue before it. The J gene is TRBJ2-3, the V gene TRBV15; tentative D call: TRBD1 (5 bases). Germline lookup yields CDR1 SGHND and CDR2 FRSKSL. V was cut by 2 bases and J by 0 bases, with 9 bases left in between. The CDR3 is 15 amino acids. The part of the CDR3 DNA that was read is TGTGCCAGCAGTTTACAGGGCACTAGTGCAGAAACGCTGTAT. Its translation: CASSLQGTSAETLY. The whole CDR3 is CASSLQGTSAETLYF.

To note about this clone: These gene names are mouse names. The read stops 1 residue short of the end of the CDR3; the missing end is completed from the germline J gene. The rearrangement uses TRBV13-2 and TRBJ2-5, with TRBD2 identical over 12 bases. There are 17 residues in the CDR3. The V gene's germline CDR1 is NNHNN and CDR2 SYGAGS (reference sequence). Trimming removed 0 bases from V and 1 base from J; junction bases left unmatched: 3. The CDR3 DNA, read in part, is TGTGCCAGCGGTGATGCTAGGACTGGGGGGGACCAAGACACCCAGTAC. Protein product: CASGDARTGGDQDTQY. The whole CDR3 is CASGDARTGGDQDTQYF.

Comments on this clone: The listed genes are named as in mouse. The DNA ends 1 residue before the CDR3 does, and the rest of the CDR3 is filled in from the germline J gene. The chain combines TRBV5 with TRBJ2-2; D call uncertain. This CDR3 has 12 residues. V was shortened by 2 bases and J by 3 bases, with 1 base between the two germline ends. Germline CDR1 LGHNA, CDR2 YNLKQL (reference sequence). The chain's CDR3 is CASSQYTGQLYF. The CDR3 DNA, read in part, is TGTGCCAGCAGCCAATACACCGGGCAGCTCTAC.

This clone has a handful of counts. Mouse gene names and germline throughout. The sequenced part of the CDR3 DNA is TGTGCCAGCTCCCTTGGGGGGGCGCTAGAACAGTAC. As protein: CASSLGGALEQY. The CDR3 reads in full as CASSLGGALEQYF. The rearrangement uses TRBV12-1 and TRBJ2-7, with 9 bases matching TRBD2. The read ends 1 residue shy of where the CDR3 ends; the end is completed using the germline J gene. V was pared by 4 bases and J by 7 bases, with 7 bases of the junction left unmatched. Germline V gene lookup returns CDR1 SGHSN and CDR2 HYEKVE. This CDR3 is built from 13 residues.

Turning to this clone: Gene names are the mouse ones. The read comes to an end 1 residue before the CDR3 does, leaving the germline J gene to fill in the end. The chain links TRBV16 to TRBJ1-1; the D is unclear. Trimming took 0 bases from V and 4 from J, leaving 3 bases between them. The germline gives CDR1 SGHSA, CDR2 FRNQAP. The CDR3 spans 12 residues. The CDR3 loop reads CASSLDTTEVFF. The sequenced CDR3 bases are TGTGCAAGCAGCTTAGACACCACAGAAGTCTTC.

Concerning this clone itself: Mismatch with germline at one junction end may stem from a read error. Mouse gene names and germline throughout. The CDR3 end falls 1 residue outside the read, so it is completed with the germline J gene. J is TRBJ1-1 and V is TRBV2, with 7 bases fitting TRBD1. The CDR3 spans 12 residues. CDR1 is LGHNA, CDR2 YSYQKL, per germline. The CDR3 is CASSQDGTAVFF. CDR3 DNA, as far as it was read: TGTGCCAGCAGCCAAGACGGGACAGCAGTCTTC.

Turning to this clone: Mouse gene names and germline throughout. Read coverage stops 1 residue before the CDR3 terminus; the germline J gene supplies the remainder. The chain combines TRBV13-3 with TRBJ1-3; the match to TRBD1 covers 7 bases. CDR1 is NNHDY, CDR2 SYVADS, per germline. This CDR3 has 14 amino acids. V lost 7 bases, J lost 0 bases, and 4 bases stayed unmatched. The CDR3: CASRRDSSGNTLYF. Partial CDR3 DNA: TGTGCCAGCCGCCGGGACAGTTCTGGAAATACGCTCTAT.

This clone was observed a handful of times. Genes here carry mouse names. Incomplete CDR3 DNA: TGTGCCAGCGGTGATGCCCGAGGGGATGAACAGTAC. It translates to CASGDARGDEQY. The entire CDR3 protein is CASGDARGDEQYF. This chain joins TRBV13-2 and TRBJ2-7; a possible D gene is TRBD1 (5 bases). The read gets to within 1 residue of the CDR3 end, and the germline J gene fills in the rest. CDR3 size: 13 residues. CDR1 NNHNN and CDR2 SYGAGS come from the germline V gene (reference sequence). V gave up 0 bases and J gave up 5 bases, with 9 bases separating them.

To note about this clone: Mouse germline and gene names are used. The observed sequence ends 1 residue before the CDR3 terminus, with the missing tail filled in from the germline J gene. The chain recombines TRBV20 with TRBJ2-7, with 10 bases matching TRBD2. Trimming at V came to 2 bases and at J to 6 bases, leaving 4 bases not matched to a gene. This CDR3 spans 13 amino acids. CDR1 GFQATS and CDR2 STVNSAI come from the germline V gene. CDR3 protein: CGARKTGGLEQYF. The DNA read from the CDR3 is TGTGGTGCTAGGAAGACTGGGGGGCTTGAACAGTAC.

As to this clone: Each gene name is a mouse one. The read terminates 1 residue before the CDR3 end, so the remaining end is supplied by the germline J gene. The chain employs TRBV13-2 and TRBJ2-2; 9 bases are shared with TRBD2. Germline V gene lookup returns CDR1 NNHNN and CDR2 SYGAGS (reference sequence). The trim removed 0 bases at V and 1 base at J, leaving 1 base unmatched. The CDR3 contains 16 residues. This CDR3 reads CASGDAGGGNTGQLYF. Incomplete CDR3 DNA: TGTGCCAGCGGTGATGCTGGGGGGGGAAACACCGGGCAGCTCTAC.

Notes on this clone: These gene names are mouse names. With the read ending 1 residue before the CDR3 end, the germline J gene is used to fill in that end. This chain uses TRBV13-2 with TRBJ1-1, with a possible D match to TRBD1 (6 bases). Per germline, CDR1 NNHNN and CDR2 SYGAGS (reference sequence). The germline V and J ends were trimmed by 3 bases and 0 bases, with 9 bases remaining between them. The CDR3 is 14 residues long. CDR3 bases read: TGTGCCAGCGGTGTCCGGGACACAAACACAGAAGTCTTC. Protein: CASGVRDTNTEVF. The entire CDR3 is CASGVRDTNTEVFF.

With respect to this clone: Mouse germline and gene names are used. Read coverage stops 1 residue before the CDR3 terminus; the germline J gene supplies the remainder. At the DNA level, this CDR3 is encoded by other sequences in the same sample as well. The chain has TRBV26 and TRBJ1-3; unclear D gene. CDR1 is KGHPV and CDR2 is FQNQEV in the germline V gene (reference sequence). V was clipped by 3 bases and J by 3 bases, with 0 bases between them. The CDR3 runs 11 residues. The CDR3 loop is CASSLGNTLYF. CDR3 bases read: TGTGCCAGCAGTCTTGGAAATACGCTCTAT.

About this clone: Gene and germline names: mouse. The read is 1 residue too short to cover the CDR3 end, so that end is filled in from the germline J gene. The J gene is TRBJ1-4, the V gene TRBV3; D unclear. CDR1 and CDR2 from the germline V gene are SNHLY and FYNGKV (reference sequence). V lost 2 bases to trimming and J lost 7 bases, with 8 bases between them. The CDR3 has 13 residues. The CDR3 sequence is CASSLMGSERLFF. The part of the CDR3 DNA that was read is TGTGCCAGCAGCTTAATGGGGAGCGAAAGATTATTT.